The source of this TCR beta chain is a study of CD8 T cells in ankylosing spondylitis. General study results and limits: Clones tied to disease were said to be significantly enriched in matched ankylosing spondylitis synovial fluid. Blood of patients with ankylosing spondylitis appeared to be characterized by a TCR beta motif of eight highly homologous variants.

This clonotype was detected a few times. No antigen is known for it. Its ends do not fully match the called genes, so a read error is possible. Preparation of TCR beta libraries was done by quantitative 5'-RACE with molecular barcodes. Each CDR3 protein gets one entry after TCRdb re-called the 5' RACE reads with MiXCR. The data contain under 450,000 distinct CDR3 sequences, roughly a sixth of them singletons. CDR1 is SGHTA and CDR2 is FQGNSA in the germline V gene. The length of the CDR3 is 11 residues. The V gene is TRBV7-2, the J gene TRBJ2-7, with D uncertain. The source of this sequence is a male donor with ankylosing spondylitis. The specimen sequenced was blood, either unsorted or a sorted T cell fraction (not recorded which). CDR3 in amino acids: CASSLAALPHF. The CDR3 region has the DNA TGTGCCAGCAGCTTAGCGGCTCTCCCCCACTTC.